This TCR beta chain was retrieved from a study of breast tumors, draining lymph nodes, adjacent tissues. This clonotype was seen repeatedly, ten times or more. As yet, its antigen is unknown. Whole-study results and caveats: Data fit most tumor T cells coming from lymph node, expanding in tumor.

The germline gives CDR1 SEHNR, CDR2 FQNEAQ (reference sequence). V lost 1 base and J lost 0, with 10 bases in between. The CDR3 has 15 amino acids. Axillary draining lymph nodes of breast cancer patients supplied the node samples. TCRdb re-called the multiplex PCR reads with MiXCR, one entry per CDR3 protein. Seen here are roughly 110,000 distinct CDR3 sequences, under 40% observed once, and the top ten hold around 5.9%. The rearrangement uses TRBV7-9 and TRBJ2-7; tentative D call: TRBD1 (6 bases). This TCR was recovered from a female donor with breast cancer. Some clones in this sample may be carry-over from other donors' samples. Sequences were obtained from axillary lymph node tissue. In DNA, the CDR3 is TGTGCCAGCAGCTTAGGTCCACAGGGCTCCTACGAGCAGTACTTC. Translated, it gives CASSLGPQGSYEQYF.